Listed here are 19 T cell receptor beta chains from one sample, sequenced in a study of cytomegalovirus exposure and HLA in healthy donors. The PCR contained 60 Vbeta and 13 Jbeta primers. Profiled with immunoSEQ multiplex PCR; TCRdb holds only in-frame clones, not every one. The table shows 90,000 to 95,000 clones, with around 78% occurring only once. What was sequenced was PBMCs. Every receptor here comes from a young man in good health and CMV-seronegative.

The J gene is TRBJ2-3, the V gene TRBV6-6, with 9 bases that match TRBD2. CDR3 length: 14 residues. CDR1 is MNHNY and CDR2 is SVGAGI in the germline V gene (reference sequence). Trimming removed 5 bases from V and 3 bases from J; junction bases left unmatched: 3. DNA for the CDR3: TGTGCCAGCAGTCAAGCGGGAGGAACAGATACGCAGTATTTT. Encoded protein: CASSQAGGTDTQYF.

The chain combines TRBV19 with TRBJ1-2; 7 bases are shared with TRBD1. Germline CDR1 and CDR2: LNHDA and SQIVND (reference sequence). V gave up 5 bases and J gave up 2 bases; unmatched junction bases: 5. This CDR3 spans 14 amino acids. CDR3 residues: CASSPLDRNYGYTF. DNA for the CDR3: TGTGCCAGTAGTCCCCTGGACAGGAACTATGGCTACACCTTC. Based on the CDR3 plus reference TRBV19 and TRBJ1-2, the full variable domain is DGGITQSPKYLFRKEGQNVTLSCEQNLNHDAMYWYRQDPGQGLRLIYYSQIVNDFQKGDIAEGYSVSREKKESFPLTVTSAQKNPTAFYLCASSPLDRNYGYTFGSGTRLTVV.

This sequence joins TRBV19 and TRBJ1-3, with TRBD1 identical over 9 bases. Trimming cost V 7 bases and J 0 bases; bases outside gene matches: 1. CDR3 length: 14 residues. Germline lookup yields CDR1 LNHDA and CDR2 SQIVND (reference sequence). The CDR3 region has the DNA TGTGCCAGTAAACAGGGGGCCTCTGGAAACACCATATATTTT. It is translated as CASKQGASGNTIYF. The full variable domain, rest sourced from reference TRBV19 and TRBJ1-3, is DGGITQSPKYLFRKEGQNVTLSCEQNLNHDAMYWYRQDPGQGLRLIYYSQIVNDFQKGDIAEGYSVSREKKESFPLTVTSAQKNPTAFYLCASKQGASGNTIYFGEGSWLTVV.

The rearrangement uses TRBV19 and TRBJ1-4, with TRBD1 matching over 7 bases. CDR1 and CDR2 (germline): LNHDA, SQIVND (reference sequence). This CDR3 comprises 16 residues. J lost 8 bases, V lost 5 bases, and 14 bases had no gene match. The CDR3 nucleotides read TGTGCCAGTAGTCCGCCTAACAGGGGAAGGGGCGAAAAACTGTTTTTT. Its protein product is CASSPPNRGRGEKLFF. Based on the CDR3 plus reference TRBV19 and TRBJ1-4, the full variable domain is DGGITQSPKYLFRKEGQNVTLSCEQNLNHDAMYWYRQDPGQGLRLIYYSQIVNDFQKGDIAEGYSVSREKKESFPLTVTSAQKNPTAFYLCASSPPNRGRGEKLFFGSGTQLSVL.

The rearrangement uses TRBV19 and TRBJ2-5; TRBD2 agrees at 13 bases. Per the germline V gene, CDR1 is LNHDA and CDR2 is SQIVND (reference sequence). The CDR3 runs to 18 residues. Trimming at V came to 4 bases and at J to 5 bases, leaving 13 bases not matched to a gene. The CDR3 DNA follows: TGTGCCAGTAGTAATAGGGGACCGACTAGCGGGGGGTCTGAGACCCAGTACTTC. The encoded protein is CASSNRGPTSGGSETQYF.

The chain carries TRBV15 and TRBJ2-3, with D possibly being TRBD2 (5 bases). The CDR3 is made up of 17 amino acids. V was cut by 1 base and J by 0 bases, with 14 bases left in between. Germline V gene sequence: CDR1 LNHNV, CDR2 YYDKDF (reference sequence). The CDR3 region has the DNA TGTGCCACCAGCAGAGGCTCCGGAAGCGGCAGCACAGATACGCAGTATTTT. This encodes CATSRGSGSGSTDTQYF.

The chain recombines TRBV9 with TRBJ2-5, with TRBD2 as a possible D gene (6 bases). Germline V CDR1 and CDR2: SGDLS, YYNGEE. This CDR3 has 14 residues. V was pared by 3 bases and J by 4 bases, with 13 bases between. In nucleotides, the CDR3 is TGTGCCAGCAGCGCGGGGACTGGAGTAGAGACCCAGTACTTC. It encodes CASSAGTGVETQYF. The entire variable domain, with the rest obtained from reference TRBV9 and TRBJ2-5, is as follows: DSGVTQTPKHLITATGQRVTLRCSPRSGDLSVYWYQQSLDQGLQFLIQYYNGEERAKGNILERFSAQQFPDLHSELNLSSLELGDSALYFCASSAGTGVETQYFGPGTRLLVL.

The CDR3 DNA reads TGCGCCAGCAGCTTGGCGAGCGGGCTCCAAGAGACCCAGTACTTC. Its protein is CASSLASGLQETQYF. This chain links TRBV5-1 with TRBJ2-5, with a possible D match to TRBD2 (6 bases). Germline lookup yields CDR1 SGHRS and CDR2 YFSETQ. CDR3 length equals 15 residues. V was trimmed by 0 bases and J by 1 base, leaving 10 bases between them.

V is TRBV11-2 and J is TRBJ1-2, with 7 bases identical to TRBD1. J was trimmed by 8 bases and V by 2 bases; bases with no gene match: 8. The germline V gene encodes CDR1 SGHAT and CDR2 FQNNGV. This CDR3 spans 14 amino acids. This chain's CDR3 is CASSLSGQGDGYTF. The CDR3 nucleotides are TGTGCCAGCAGCTTATCGGGGCAGGGGGACGGCTACACCTTC.

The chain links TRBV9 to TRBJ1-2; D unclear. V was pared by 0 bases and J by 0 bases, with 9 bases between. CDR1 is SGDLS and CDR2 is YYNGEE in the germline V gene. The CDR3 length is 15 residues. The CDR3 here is CASSVGADTNYGYTF. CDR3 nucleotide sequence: TGTGCCAGCAGCGTAGGGGCAGATACTAACTATGGCTACACCTTC. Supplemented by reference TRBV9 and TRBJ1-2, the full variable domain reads DSGVTQTPKHLITATGQRVTLRCSPRSGDLSVYWYQQSLDQGLQFLIQYYNGEERAKGNILERFSAQQFPDLHSELNLSSLELGDSALYFCASSVGADTNYGYTFGSGTRLTVV.

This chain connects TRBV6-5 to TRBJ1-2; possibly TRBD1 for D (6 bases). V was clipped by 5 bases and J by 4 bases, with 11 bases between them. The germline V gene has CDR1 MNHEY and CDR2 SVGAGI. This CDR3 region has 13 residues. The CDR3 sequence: CASSPTGLYGYTF. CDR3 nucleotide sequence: TGTGCCAGCAGTCCGACAGGTCTCTATGGCTACACCTTC.

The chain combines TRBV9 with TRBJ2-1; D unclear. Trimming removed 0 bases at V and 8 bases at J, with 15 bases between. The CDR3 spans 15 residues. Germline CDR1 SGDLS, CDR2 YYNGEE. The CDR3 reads CASSVELNPVYEQFF. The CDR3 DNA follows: TGTGCCAGCAGCGTAGAACTAAACCCCGTCTATGAGCAGTTCTTC.

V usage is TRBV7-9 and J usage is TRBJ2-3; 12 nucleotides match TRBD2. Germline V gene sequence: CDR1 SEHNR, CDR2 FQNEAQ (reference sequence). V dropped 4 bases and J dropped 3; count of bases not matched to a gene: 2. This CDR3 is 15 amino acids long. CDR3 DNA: TGTGCCAGCAGCTCGGGACTAGCGGGTACAGATACGCAGTATTTT. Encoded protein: CASSSGLAGTDTQYF. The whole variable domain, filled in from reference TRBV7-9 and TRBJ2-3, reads DTGVSQNPRHKITKRGQNVTFRCDPISEHNRLYWYRQTLGQGPEFLTYFQNEAQLEKSRLLSDRFSAERPKGSFSTLEIQRTEQGDSAMYLCASSSGLAGTDTQYFGPGTRLTVL.

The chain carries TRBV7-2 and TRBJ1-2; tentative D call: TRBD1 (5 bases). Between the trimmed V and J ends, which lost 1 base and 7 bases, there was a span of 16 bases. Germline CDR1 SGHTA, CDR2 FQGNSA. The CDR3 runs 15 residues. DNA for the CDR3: TGTGCCAGCAGCTTAGGTTGGGGGGGGGTGGGTGGCTACACCTTC. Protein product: CASSLGWGGVGGYTF.

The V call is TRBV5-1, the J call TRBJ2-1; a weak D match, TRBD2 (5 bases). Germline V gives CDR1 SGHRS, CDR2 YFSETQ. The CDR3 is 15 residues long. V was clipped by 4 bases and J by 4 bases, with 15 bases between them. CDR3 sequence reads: CASSPSPGSYNEQFF. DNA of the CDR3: TGCGCCAGCAGCCCGAGTCCGGGATCGTACAATGAGCAGTTCTTC.

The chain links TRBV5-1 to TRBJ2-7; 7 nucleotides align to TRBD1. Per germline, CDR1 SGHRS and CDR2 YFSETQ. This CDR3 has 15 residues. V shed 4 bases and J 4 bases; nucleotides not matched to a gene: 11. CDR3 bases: TGCGCCAGCAGCCTGGTAGGACAGGCAGCTTACGAGCAGTACTTC. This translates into CASSLVGQAAYEQYF.

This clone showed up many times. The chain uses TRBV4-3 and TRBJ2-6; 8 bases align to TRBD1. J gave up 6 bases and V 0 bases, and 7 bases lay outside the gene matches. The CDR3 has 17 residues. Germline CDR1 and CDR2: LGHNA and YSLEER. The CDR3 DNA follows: TGCGCCAGCAGCCAAGACAGGGGGCCGAGCATGGCCAACGTCCTGACTTTC. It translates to CASSQDRGPSMANVLTF.

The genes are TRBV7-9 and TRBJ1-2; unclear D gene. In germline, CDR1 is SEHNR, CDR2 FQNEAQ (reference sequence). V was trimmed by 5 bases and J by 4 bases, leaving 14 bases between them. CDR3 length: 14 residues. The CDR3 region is CASSRTVNSYGYTF. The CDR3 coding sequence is TGTGCCAGCAGCCGTACAGTTAATTCCTATGGCTACACCTTC. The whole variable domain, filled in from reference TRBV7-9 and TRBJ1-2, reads DTGVSQNPRHKITKRGQNVTFRCDPISEHNRLYWYRQTLGQGPEFLTYFQNEAQLEKSRLLSDRFSAERPKGSFSTLEIQRTEQGDSAMYLCASSRTVNSYGYTFGSGTRLTVV.

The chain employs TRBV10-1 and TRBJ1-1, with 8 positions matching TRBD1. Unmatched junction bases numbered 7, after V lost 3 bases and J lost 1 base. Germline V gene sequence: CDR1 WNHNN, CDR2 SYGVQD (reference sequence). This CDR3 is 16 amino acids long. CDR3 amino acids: CASSDLQGEWNTEAFF. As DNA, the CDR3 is TGCGCCAGCAGTGATTTACAGGGGGAGTGGAACACTGAAGCTTTCTTT.